Below, 2 T cell receptor beta chains from the same sample are listed, as sequenced in a study of Graves' ophthalmopathy and Graves' hyperthyroidism. The sequenced template was RNA, covering the TCR beta CDR3 region. HTBI primers served in a first-round RT-PCR, which a second-round multiplex PCR followed. Via MiXCR, TCRdb re-called the multiplex PCR reads, giving one row per CDR3 protein. The sample records about 700,000 distinct CDR3 sequences, over 40% being singletons. The specimen sequenced was peripheral blood. All receptors come from an adult man with Graves' ophthalmopathy.

The chain employs TRBV24-1 and TRBJ2-3, with D hard to call. V lost 2 bases and J 0 bases, leaving 2 bases between the germline ends. Germline assignment: CDR1 KGHDR and CDR2 SFDVKD. The CDR3 extends over 13 amino acids. Here the CDR3 reads CATSDYSTDTQYF. The CDR3 coding sequence is TGTGCCACCAGTGATTACAGCACAGATACGCAGTATTTT.

V gene TRBV2 combines with J gene TRBJ1-2; 9 positions agree with TRBD1. CDR1 is SNHLY, CDR2 FYNNEI, per germline. This CDR3 is built from 15 residues. V lost 1 base and J lost 7; bases outside the gene matches: 7. The CDR3 sequence is CASSEGEDRGPGYTF. The CDR3 nucleotides read TGTGCCAGCAGTGAAGGGGAGGACAGGGGCCCTGGCTACACCTTC.